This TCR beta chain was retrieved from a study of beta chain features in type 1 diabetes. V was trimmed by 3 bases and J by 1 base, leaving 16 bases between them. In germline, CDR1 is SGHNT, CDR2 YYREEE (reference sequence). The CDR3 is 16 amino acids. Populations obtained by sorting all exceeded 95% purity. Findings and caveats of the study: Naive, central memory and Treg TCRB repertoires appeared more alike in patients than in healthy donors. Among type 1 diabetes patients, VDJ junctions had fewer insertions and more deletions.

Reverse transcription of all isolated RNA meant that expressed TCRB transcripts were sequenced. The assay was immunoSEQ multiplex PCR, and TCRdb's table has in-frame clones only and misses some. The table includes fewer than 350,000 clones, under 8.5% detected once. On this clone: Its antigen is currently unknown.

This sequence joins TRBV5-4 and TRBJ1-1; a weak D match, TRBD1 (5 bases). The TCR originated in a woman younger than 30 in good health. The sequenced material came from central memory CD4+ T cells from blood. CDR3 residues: CASSSGAGDRNTEAFF. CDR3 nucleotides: TGTGCCAGCAGCTCCGGAGCGGGAGACAGGAACACTGAAGCTTTCTTT. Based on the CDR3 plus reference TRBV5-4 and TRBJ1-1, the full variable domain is ETGVTQSPTHLIKTRGQQVTLRCSSQSGHNTVSWYQQALGQGPQFIFQYYREEENGRGNFPPRFSGLQFPNYSSELNVNALELDDSALYLCASSSGAGDRNTEAFFGQGTRLTVV.